These 5 T cell receptor beta chains originate from one sample sequenced in a study of cytomegalovirus exposure and HLA in healthy donors. The PCR used 60 Vbeta and 13 Jbeta primers. This table comes from immunoSEQ multiplex PCR, and its TCRdb copy is limited to in-frame clones, with some not included. The sample includes under 250,000 clones, around 81% of them seen just once. What was sequenced was PBMCs. Every receptor here comes from a woman aged 60-75 years in good health and CMV-seropositive.

The chain employs TRBV5-1 and TRBJ2-1; 10 bases map to TRBD2. Looked up from germline, CDR1 is SGHRS and CDR2 is YFSETQ. V was clipped by 4 bases and J by 6 bases; unmatched bases: 4. The CDR3 is made up of 14 amino acids. In DNA, the CDR3 is TGCGCCAGCAGCACTAGCGGGGCAGGCAATGAGCAGTTCTTC. It codes for CASSTSGAGNEQFF.

This chain connects TRBV28 to TRBJ2-7; D may be TRBD1 (5 bases). Germline CDR1 reads MDHEN; CDR2 reads SYDVKM. The CDR3 contains 11 residues. The germline V and J ends were trimmed by 7 bases and 6 bases, with 10 bases remaining between them. The CDR3 reads CASIKGVEQYF. The CDR3 DNA reads as TGTGCCAGCATTAAAGGGGTCGAGCAGTACTTC.

This clone was picked up a small number of times. The V and J genes are TRBV19 and TRBJ1-1; D is uncertain. Germline CDR1 LNHDA, CDR2 SQIVND (reference sequence). V lost 4 bases to trimming and J lost 0 bases, with 15 bases between them. The CDR3 spans 16 residues. CDR3 protein: CASSKTRLQLNTEAFF. CDR3 nucleotides: TGTGCCAGTAGTAAGACACGATTACAACTGAACACTGAAGCTTTCTTT.

There are a few counts of this clone. The chain couples TRBV4-2 to TRBJ2-3, with D uncertain. The ends were cut back, 0 bases at V and 0 bases at J, with 10 bases in the middle. CDR1 is LGHNA and CDR2 is YNFKEQ in the germline V gene. CDR3 length: 16 residues. The CDR3 DNA follows: TGTGCCAGCAGCCAAGAAACGAGCGTGAGCACAGATACGCAGTATTTT. This codes for CASSQETSVSTDTQYF.

The chain couples TRBV5-1 to TRBJ2-3; 7 nucleotides line up with TRBD2. This CDR3 has 17 residues. Trimming removed 4 bases from V and 1 base from J; junction bases left unmatched: 12. The germline V gene has CDR1 SGHRS and CDR2 YFSETQ. The CDR3 loop is CASSLAWGGGGTDTQYF. CDR3 DNA sequence: TGCGCCAGCAGCCTAGCTTGGGGGGGAGGAGGCACAGATACGCAGTATTTT.